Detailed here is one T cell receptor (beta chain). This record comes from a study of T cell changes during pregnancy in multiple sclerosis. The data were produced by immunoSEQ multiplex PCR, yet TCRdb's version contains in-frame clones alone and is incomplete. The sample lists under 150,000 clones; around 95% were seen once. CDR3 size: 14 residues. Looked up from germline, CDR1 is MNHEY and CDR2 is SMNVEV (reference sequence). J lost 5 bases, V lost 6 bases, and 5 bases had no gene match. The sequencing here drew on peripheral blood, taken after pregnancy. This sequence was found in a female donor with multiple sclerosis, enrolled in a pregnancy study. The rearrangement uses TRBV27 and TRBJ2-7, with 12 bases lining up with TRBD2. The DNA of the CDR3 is TGTGCCAGCAGGGTACTAGCGGGAGGTGACGAGCAGTACTTC. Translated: CASRVLAGGDEQYF.